The 31 T cell receptor beta chains below were found in one sample sequenced in a study of neoadjuvant anti-PD-1 for oral cavity cancer. Profiled with immunoSEQ multiplex PCR; TCRdb holds only in-frame clones, not every one. Here the sample spans about 14,000 clones, 73% being singletons. As for time point: after neoadjuvant nivolumab, at surgical resection. The specimen was PBMCs, collected after nivolumab (anti-PD-1) treatment. The receptors shown here come from a person aged 35-79 years with oral cavity squamous cell carcinoma.

This rearrangement joins TRBV10-1 to TRBJ2-3, with D uncertain. The CDR3 runs to 14 residues. CDR1 and CDR2 (germline): WNHNN, SYGVQD (reference sequence). Trimming cost V 7 bases and J 3 bases, with 14 bases left between them. This chain's CDR3 is CASTTSTKTDTQYF. The CDR3 coding sequence is TGCGCCAGCACGACATCAACAAAAACAGATACGCAGTATTTT.

The V call is TRBV7-6, the J call TRBJ2-7; D remains unclear. Germline CDR1 and CDR2: SGHVS and FNYEAQ. The CDR3 is 12 amino acids. The V end was cut by 8 bases, the J end by 0 bases, with 8 bases between. The CDR3 DNA sequence: TGTGCCAGCGGAAGTAACTCCTACGAGCAGTACTTC. Its protein is CASGSNSYEQYF.

CDR3 bases: TGCAGCGTGGGGACAACCTACAATGAGCAGTTCTTC. Translation gives CSVGTTYNEQFF. The rearrangement links TRBV29-1 to TRBJ2-1; D is possibly TRBD1 (6 bases). V was clipped by 6 bases and J by 2 bases, with 8 bases between them. The CDR3 consists of 12 residues. From germline, CDR1 is SQVTM and CDR2 ANQGSEA.

This clone has only one observation. This sequence joins TRBV5-8 and TRBJ2-5, with no clear D. The V end lost 2 bases, the J end lost 1 base, and 9 bases lay between the germline ends. This CDR3 is built from 14 residues. CDR1 is SGHTS, CDR2 YDEGEE, per germline. The CDR3 DNA sequence: TGTGCCAGCAGCTTAGTCGTATTCCAAGAGACCCAGTACTTC. Its translation: CASSLVVFQETQYF.

This clone has a single count. The chain uses TRBV5-1 and TRBJ2-2; maybe TRBD2 (6 bases). CDR1 is SGHRS, CDR2 YFSETQ, per germline. The V gene lost 0 bases and the J gene lost 5 bases, with 14 bases spanning the gap. The length of the CDR3 is 16 residues. The CDR3, as DNA: TGCGCCAGCAGCTTGGGAGGTCAGGGAGGAACCGGGGAGCTGTTTTTT. Amino acid sequence: CASSLGGQGGTGELFF.

This chain connects TRBV7-2 to TRBJ1-5; D call uncertain. The CDR3 sequence is 14 residues long. V gave up 4 bases and J gave up 0 bases, with 7 bases separating them. The germline V gene encodes CDR1 SGHTA and CDR2 FQGNSA. In DNA form, the CDR3 reads TGTGCCAGCAGCTCACAGATTAGCAATCAGCCCCAGCATTTT. Translated: CASSSQISNQPQHF. Together with reference TRBV7-2 and TRBJ1-5, the CDR3 gives the full variable domain: GAGVSQSPSNKVTEKGKDVELRCDPISGHTALYWYRQSLGQGLEFLIYFQGNSAPDKSGLPSDRFSAERTGGSVSTLTIQRTQQEDSAVYLCASSSQISNQPQHFGDGTRLSIL.

The rearrangement links TRBV5-1 to TRBJ2-3; 9 bases match TRBD1. Trimming took 4 bases from V and 1 from J; bases not matched to a gene: 4. The CDR3 extends over 15 amino acids. CDR1 is SGHRS and CDR2 is YFSETQ in the germline V gene. In nucleotides, the CDR3 is TGCGCCAGCAGCAAGGGACAGGGTGGCACAGATACGCAGTATTTT. Translation gives CASSKGQGGTDTQYF. Based on the CDR3 plus reference TRBV5-1 and TRBJ2-3, the full variable domain is KAGVTQTPRYLIKTRGQQVTLSCSPISGHRSVSWYQQTPGQGLQFLFEYFSETQRNKGNFPGRFSGRQFSNSRSEMNVSTLELGDSALYLCASSKGQGGTDTQYFGPGTRLTVL.

V is TRBV5-1 and J is TRBJ2-5; 11 bases map to TRBD2. The CDR3 has 15 amino acids. Trimming cost V 6 bases and J 3 bases; bases outside gene matches: 7. Germline lookup yields CDR1 SGHRS and CDR2 YFSETQ. CDR3: CASNPHSGREETQYF. In DNA form, the CDR3 reads TGCGCCAGCAATCCACATAGCGGGAGGGAAGAGACCCAGTACTTC.

The rearrangement uses TRBV13 and TRBJ2-1, with TRBD2 matching over 9 bases. Germline V gene data show CDR1 as PRHDT and CDR2 as FYEKMQ (reference sequence). The CDR3 runs to 17 residues. V lost 5 bases to trimming and J lost 6 bases; unmatched junction nucleotides: 14. The CDR3 spells CASSPRGGREGFNEQFF. The CDR3 coding sequence is TGTGCCAGCAGCCCACGTGGGGGGCGGGAGGGCTTCAATGAGCAGTTCTTC.

Only a few counts were recorded for this clone. The chain couples TRBV10-1 to TRBJ2-3, with D uncertain. CDR3 size: 12 residues. The V and J ends lost 4 bases and 4 bases respectively, with 6 bases between them. Germline V gene data show CDR1 as WNHNN and CDR2 as SYGVQD (reference sequence). The CDR3 here is CASSGTADTQYF. In DNA, the CDR3 is TGCGCCAGCAGTGGGACCGCAGATACGCAGTATTTT.

V gene TRBV5-1 combines with J gene TRBJ2-1, with TRBD1 as a possible D gene (6 bases). CDR1 and CDR2 (germline): SGHRS, YFSETQ. This CDR3 is 18 amino acids long. Trimming took off 4 bases at V and 7 bases at J, with 27 bases between the two ends. The chain's CDR3 is CASSRTQGQVGERNEQFF. As DNA, the CDR3 is TGCGCCAGCAGCCGAACCCAGGGGCAGGTGGGAGAAAGGAATGAGCAGTTCTTC.

This clone has just one count. The chain is built from TRBV5-8 and TRBJ2-5; 10 bases are shared with TRBD1. This CDR3 comprises 15 residues. J lost 3 bases, V lost 2 bases, and 4 bases had no gene match. Germline V gives CDR1 SGHTS, CDR2 YDEGEE. The CDR3 bases are TGTGCCAGCAGCTTCGGACAGGGGGGAGAAGAGACCCAGTACTTC. It specifies CASSFGQGGEETQYF.

This chain connects TRBV18 to TRBJ2-5; 9 bases are a match to TRBD1. CDR1 and CDR2 (germline): KGHSH, LQKENI. Trimming cost V 2 bases and J 4 bases; bases outside gene matches: 5. This CDR3 is built from 15 residues. This CDR3 is CASSPSQGARETQYF. The CDR3 region has the DNA TGTGCCAGCTCACCATCACAGGGGGCGAGAGAGACCCAGTACTTC.

This chain connects TRBV27 to TRBJ2-3; TRBD1 agrees at 7 bases. Germline V gene data show CDR1 as MNHEY and CDR2 as SMNVEV (reference sequence). This CDR3 spans 14 amino acids. V shed 2 bases and J 4 bases; nucleotides not matched to a gene: 3. CDR3 DNA: TGTGCCAGCAGTTTAGACAGGGTTGCAGATACGCAGTATTTT. As protein: CASSLDRVADTQYF.

The table lists this clone with a few counts. The V and J genes are TRBV2 and TRBJ2-7; 10 nucleotides match TRBD2. The CDR3 loop spans 14 amino acids. The germline CDR1 and CDR2 sequences are SNHLY and FYNNEI. J gave up 5 bases and V 7 bases, and 8 bases lay outside the gene matches. The CDR3 DNA follows: TGTGCCAGCACCGAGAGCGGGAGGGCAAACGAGCAGTACTTC. Translating it yields CASTESGRANEQYF.

This chain joins TRBV5-1 and TRBJ2-3; D is unclear. With 4 bases removed from V and 3 bases from J, the gap between germline ends came to 6 bases. The CDR3 is 12 residues long. Germline V lookup: CDR1 SGHRS, CDR2 YFSETQ. The CDR3 DNA reads as TGCGCCAGCAGCGTGGCGACAGATACGCAGTATTTT. This sequence encodes CASSVATDTQYF. The full variable domain, with the rest looked up from reference TRBV5-1 and TRBJ2-3, is KAGVTQTPRYLIKTRGQQVTLSCSPISGHRSVSWYQQTPGQGLQFLFEYFSETQRNKGNFPGRFSGRQFSNSRSEMNVSTLELGDSALYLCASSVATDTQYFGPGTRLTVL.

The gene calls are TRBV5-1 and TRBJ2-3; D gene unclear. This CDR3 region has 15 residues. Trimming pared 0 bases from V and 2 bases from J, leaving 10 bases between. Germline-derived CDR1 and CDR2 are SGHRS and YFSETQ. The chain's CDR3 is CASSLDRFITDTQYF. CDR3 in DNA: TGCGCCAGCAGCTTGGATAGGTTTATCACAGATACGCAGTATTTT.

This chain joins TRBV27 and TRBJ2-7, with D maybe TRBD2 (5 bases). CDR1 MNHEY and CDR2 SMNVEV come from the germline V gene (reference sequence). This CDR3 region has 18 residues. Deletions cut 4 bases from V and 2 bases from J, with 24 bases between. In nucleotides, the CDR3 is TGTGCCAGCAGTTCCCGGCAGTTTGGTACGGGATCCCCCTACGAGCAGTACTTC. Encoded protein: CASSSRQFGTGSPYEQYF.

This clone was recorded a few times. V usage is TRBV28 and J usage is TRBJ1-1; D is possibly TRBD1 (6 bases). Per the germline V gene, CDR1 is MDHEN and CDR2 is SYDVKM. CDR3 length equals 14 residues. V was shortened by 2 bases and J by 6 bases, with 13 bases between the two germline ends. The CDR3 spells CASSLLDRGSEAFF. The CDR3 region has the DNA TGTGCCAGCAGTTTACTGGACAGAGGATCTGAAGCTTTCTTT. Looking up the rest from reference TRBV28 and TRBJ1-1 gives the full variable domain: DVKVTQSSRYLVKRTGEKVFLECVQDMDHENMFWYRQDPGLGLRLIYFSYDVKMKEKGDIPEGYSVSREKKERFSLILESASTNQTSMYLCASSLLDRGSEAFFGQGTRLTVV.

The chain recombines TRBV2 with TRBJ2-3; 8 positions agree with TRBD1. The CDR3 spans 15 residues. The J segment lost 1 base and the V segment lost 5 bases, leaving 5 bases of the junction unmatched. The germline CDR1 and CDR2 sequences are SNHLY and FYNNEI. The CDR3 spells CASSTDRGGTDTQYF. CDR3 nucleotide sequence: TGTGCCAGCAGTACCGACAGGGGCGGCACAGATACGCAGTATTTT.

The V and J genes are TRBV27 and TRBJ2-5, with a possible D match to TRBD2 (5 bases). The V end was cut by 6 bases, the J end by 5 bases, with 10 bases between. Germline V lookup: CDR1 MNHEY, CDR2 SMNVEV (reference sequence). This CDR3 comprises 12 residues. DNA for the CDR3: TGTGCCAGCAGGGCTAGCAGTGAGACCCAGTACTTC. Its translation: CASRASSETQYF.

The chain has TRBV5-1 and TRBJ2-2; D is unclear. Germline V gene lookup returns CDR1 SGHRS and CDR2 YFSETQ. CDR3 length: 12 residues. V gave up 2 bases and J gave up 5 bases, with 4 bases separating them. CDR3 loop: CASSFATGELFF. The CDR3 nucleotides are TGCGCCAGCAGCTTCGCGACCGGGGAGCTGTTTTTT.

This chain uses TRBV2 with TRBJ1-1; TRBD1 is a possible D gene (6 bases). V gave up 6 bases and J gave up 1 base, with 9 bases separating them. This CDR3 region has 13 residues. The germline gives CDR1 SNHLY, CDR2 FYNNEI. CDR3 sequence reads: CASRLQGNTEAFF. The CDR3 nucleotides read TGTGCCAGCAGGTTACAGGGGAACACTGAAGCTTTCTTT.

The chain links TRBV28 to TRBJ2-5; D is possibly TRBD1 (6 bases). Germline assignment: CDR1 MDHEN and CDR2 SYDVKM. This CDR3 has 14 amino acids. Trimming left V 3 bases short and J 4 bases short, with 12 bases between. The CDR3 is CASSFYRAGETQYF. In nucleotides, the CDR3 is TGTGCCAGCAGTTTCTACAGGGCGGGAGAGACCCAGTACTTC. Full variable domain (rest looked up from reference TRBV28 and TRBJ2-5): DVKVTQSSRYLVKRTGEKVFLECVQDMDHENMFWYRQDPGLGLRLIYFSYDVKMKEKGDIPEGYSVSREKKERFSLILESASTNQTSMYLCASSFYRAGETQYFGPGTRLLVL.

The rearrangement joins TRBV30 to TRBJ1-3; D gene unclear. Trimming pared 5 bases from V and 2 bases from J, leaving 13 bases between. The CDR3 length is 14 residues. Germline values: CDR1 GTSNPN, CDR2 SVGIG (reference sequence). The CDR3 here is CAWRIGGPGNTIYF. The CDR3 DNA reads TGTGCCTGGCGAATAGGCGGGCCTGGAAACACCATATATTTT.

This clone was picked up one time. J is TRBJ1-4 and V is TRBV30, with TRBD1 as a possible D gene (6 bases). The CDR3 consists of 13 residues. CDR1 and CDR2 from the germline V gene are GTSNPN and SVGIG (reference sequence). The V gene lost 3 bases and the J gene lost 5 bases, with 10 bases spanning the gap. The CDR3 reads CAWRSQGNEKLFF. As DNA, the CDR3 is TGTGCCTGGAGATCTCAGGGGAATGAAAAACTGTTTTTT.

The chain combines TRBV6-5 with TRBJ1-2; D might be TRBD1 (5 bases). This CDR3 spans 12 amino acids. Germline loops: CDR1 MNHEY, CDR2 SVGAGI. V lost 4 bases and J lost 4, with 7 bases in between. This CDR3 is CASSSGVYGYTF. The CDR3 nucleotides are TGTGCCAGCAGTTCGGGGGTCTATGGCTACACCTTC.

Here the CDR3 reads CAWGFGQGQPQHF. The CDR3, as DNA: TGTGCCTGGGGATTCGGACAGGGTCAGCCCCAGCATTTT. The chain couples TRBV30 to TRBJ1-5, with TRBD1 matching 8 bases. The V gene end was trimmed by 5 bases and the J gene end by 6 bases; junction bases not matched to a gene: 6. The germline V gene encodes CDR1 GTSNPN and CDR2 SVGIG (reference sequence). The CDR3 is 13 amino acids.

This clone occurred a few times. The chain is built from TRBV7-9 and TRBJ2-1; a possible D gene is TRBD2 (5 bases). The CDR3 totals 11 residues. From germline, CDR1 is SEHNR and CDR2 FQNEAQ (reference sequence). The V and J ends lost 8 bases and 8 bases respectively, with 10 bases between them. CDR3 DNA: TGTGCCAGCCAAAGAGCGGATGAGCAGTTCTTC. Translation: CASQRADEQFF. The whole variable domain, filled in from reference TRBV7-9 and TRBJ2-1, reads DTGVSQNPRHKITKRGQNVTFRCDPISEHNRLYWYRQTLGQGPEFLTYFQNEAQLEKSRLLSDRFSAERPKGSFSTLEIQRTEQGDSAMYLCASQRADEQFFGPGTRLTVL.

Only a few counts were recorded for this clone. This chain connects TRBV28 to TRBJ1-3, with D possibly TRBD1 on 6 matching bases. The germline V gene has CDR1 MDHEN and CDR2 SYDVKM. V was trimmed by 7 bases and J by 2 bases, leaving 9 bases between them. The CDR3 consists of 13 residues. CDR3 amino acids: CASIEGAGNTIYF. The CDR3 DNA sequence: TGTGCCAGCATAGAGGGGGCTGGAAACACCATATATTTT.

The CDR3 sequence: CASSKTFYQPQHF. CDR3 sequence (DNA): TGTGCCAGTAGTAAGACTTTTTATCAGCCCCAGCATTTT. This chain links TRBV19 with TRBJ1-5; no reliable D call. The V end was cut by 4 bases, the J end by 5 bases, with 9 bases between. The CDR3 extends over 13 amino acids. CDR1 and CDR2 (germline): LNHDA, SQIVND (reference sequence).